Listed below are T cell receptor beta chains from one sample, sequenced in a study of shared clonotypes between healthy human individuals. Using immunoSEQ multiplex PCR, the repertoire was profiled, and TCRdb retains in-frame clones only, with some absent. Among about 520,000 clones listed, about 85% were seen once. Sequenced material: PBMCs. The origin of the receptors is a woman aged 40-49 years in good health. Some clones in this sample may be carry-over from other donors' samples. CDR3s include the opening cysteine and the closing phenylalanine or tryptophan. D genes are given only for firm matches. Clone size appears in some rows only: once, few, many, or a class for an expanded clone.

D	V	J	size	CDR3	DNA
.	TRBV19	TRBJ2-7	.	CASSIRGPLYEQYF	TGTGCCAGTAGTATACGAGGGCCCCTTTACGAGCAGTACTTC
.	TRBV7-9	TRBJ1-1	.	CASSTDILEAFF	TGTGCCAGCAGCACGGACATCCTTGAAGCTTTCTTT
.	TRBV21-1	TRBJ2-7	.	CASSKVERGGSYEQYF	TGTGCCAGCAGCAAAGTTGAAAGGGGAGGCTCCTACGAGCAGTACTTC
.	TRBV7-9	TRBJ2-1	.	CASSLGYSSGQFF	TGTGCCAGCAGCTTGGGGTACTCCTCGGGGCAGTTCTTC
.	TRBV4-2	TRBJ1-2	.	CASSQGAGGYTF	TGTGCCAGCAGCCAGGGGGCGGGTGGCTACACCTTC
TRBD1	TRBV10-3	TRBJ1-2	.	CAIGHRGDYGYTF	TGTGCCATCGGCCACAGGGGAGACTATGGCTACACCTTC
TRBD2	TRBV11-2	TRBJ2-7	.	CASSSYAFRGGSYEQYF	TGTGCCAGCAGCTCCTACGCTTTTCGGGGGGGTTCCTACGAGCAGTACTTC
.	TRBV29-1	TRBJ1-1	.	CSVSAGGNTEAFF	TGCAGCGTCTCCGCGGGGGGGAACACTGAAGCTTTCTTT
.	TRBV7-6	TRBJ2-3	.	CASSRQGDTQYF	TGTGCCAGCAGCCGGCAGGGAGATACGCAGTATTTT
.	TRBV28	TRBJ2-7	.	CASSLETRNYEQYF	TGTGCCAGCAGTTTAGAGACAAGAAACTACGAGCAGTACTTC
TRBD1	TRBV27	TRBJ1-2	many	CASSALRQGSGGYTF	TGTGCCAGCAGTGCCCTCCGACAGGGGTCGGGAGGCTACACCTTC
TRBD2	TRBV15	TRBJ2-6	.	CATSSAGTISSGANALTF	TGTGCCACCAGCAGTGCCGGGACTATCTCCTCTGGGGCCAACGCCCTGACCTTC
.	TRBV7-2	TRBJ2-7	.	CASSLAGKSYEQYF	TGTGCCAGCAGCTTAGCCGGGAAGTCCTACGAGCAGTACTTC
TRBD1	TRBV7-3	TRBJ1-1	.	CASSPYDRGRRTEAFF	TGTGCCAGCAGCCCGTATGACAGGGGGAGAAGGACTGAAGCTTTCTTT
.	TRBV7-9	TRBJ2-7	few	CASSSQGSYEQYF	TGTGCCAGCAGCTCACAGGGATCCTACGAGCAGTACTTC
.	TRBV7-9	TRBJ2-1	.	CASSLRSARKTYNEQFF	TGTGCCAGCAGCTTAAGATCAGCGCGGAAAACCTACAATGAGCAGTTCTTC
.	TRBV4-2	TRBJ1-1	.	CASSQGAGGRRNTEAFF	TGTGCCAGCAGCCAAGGGGCGGGGGGGCGCCGGAACACTGAAGCTTTCTTT
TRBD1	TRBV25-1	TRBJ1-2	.	CASRGQGYYGYTF	TGTGCCAGCAGGGGACAGGGCTACTATGGCTACACCTTC
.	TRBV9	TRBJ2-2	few	CASTVAPGNTGELFF	TGTGCCAGCACAGTCGCCCCGGGGAACACCGGGGAGCTGTTTTTT
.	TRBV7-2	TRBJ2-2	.	CASSLELLAGELFF	TGTGCCAGCAGCTTAGAACTACTTGCGGGGGAGCTGTTTTTT
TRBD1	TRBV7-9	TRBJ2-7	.	CATRQGSSYEQYF	TGTGCCACTAGACAGGGGAGCTCCTACGAGCAGTACTTC
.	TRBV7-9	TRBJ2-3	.	CASSLSGVDTQYF	TGTGCCAGCAGCTTATCTGGAGTAGATACGCAGTATTTT
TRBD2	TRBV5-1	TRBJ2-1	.	CASGALAGHLDEQFF	TGCGCCAGCGGGGCCCTAGCGGGCCACCTCGATGAGCAGTTCTTC
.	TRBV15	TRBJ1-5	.	CATSRDSRAQHF	TGTGCCACCAGCAGAGATAGTCGTGCCCAGCATTTT
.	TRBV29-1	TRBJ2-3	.	CSVEDRGGPDTQYF	TGCAGCGTTGAAGATCGCGGGGGCCCAGATACGCAGTATTTT
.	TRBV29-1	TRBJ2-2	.	CSVTRTAGELFF	TGCAGCGTTACCCGGACCGCCGGGGAGCTGTTTTTT
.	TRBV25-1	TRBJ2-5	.	CASSELGGRNQETQYF	TGTGCCAGCAGTGAATTGGGGGGGCGGAACCAAGAGACCCAGTACTTC
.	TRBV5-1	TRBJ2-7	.	CASSFDTSYEQYF	TGCGCCAGCAGCTTCGACACTTCCTACGAGCAGTACTTC
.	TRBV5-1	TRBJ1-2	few	CASSLDSARGYTF	TGCGCCAGCAGCTTGGACAGCGCGAGGGGCTACACCTTC
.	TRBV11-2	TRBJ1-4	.	CASSFFGGGEKLFF	TGTGCCAGCAGCTTCTTCGGGGGTGGTGAAAAACTGTTTTTT
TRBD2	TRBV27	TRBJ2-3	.	CASSPFELAASTDTQYF	TGTGCCAGCAGTCCATTCGAACTAGCGGCTAGCACAGATACGCAGTATTTT
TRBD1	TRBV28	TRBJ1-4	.	CASRRQGSTNEKLFF	TGTGCCAGCAGACGACAGGGTTCAACTAATGAAAAACTGTTTTTT
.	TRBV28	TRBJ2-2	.	CASSLALRLAGELFF	TGTGCCAGCAGTTTAGCCCTTAGGTTGGCCGGGGAGCTGTTTTTT
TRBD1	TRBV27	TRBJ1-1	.	CASSLNPGQGKAFF	TGTGCCAGCAGTTTAAACCCCGGACAGGGTAAGGCTTTCTTT
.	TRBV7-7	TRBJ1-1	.	CASSFHREMNTEAFF	TGTGCTAGCAGCTTTCACAGGGAGATGAACACTGAAGCTTTCTTT
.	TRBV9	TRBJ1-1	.	CASSVVPGTNTEAFF	TGTGCCAGCAGCGTAGTCCCGGGGACGAACACTGAAGCTTTCTTT
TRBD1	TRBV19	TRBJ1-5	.	CASRQGDYQPQHF	TGTGCCAGCCGACAGGGAGATTATCAGCCCCAGCATTTT
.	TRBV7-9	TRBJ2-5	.	CASSLEPQETQYF	TGTGCCAGCAGCTTAGAACCCCAAGAGACCCAGTACTTC
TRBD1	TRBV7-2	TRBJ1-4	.	CASSLEGQGGEKLFF	TGTGCCAGCAGCTTAGAGGGACAGGGGGGCGAAAAACTGTTTTTT
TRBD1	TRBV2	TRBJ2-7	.	CASNRGVNEQYF	TGTGCCAGCAACAGGGGGGTAAACGAGCAGTACTTC
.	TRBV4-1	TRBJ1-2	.	CASSQRPGTGYTF	TGCGCCAGCAGCCAACGACCGGGCACTGGCTACACCTTC
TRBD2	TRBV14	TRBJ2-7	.	CASSQGLAGSYEQYF	TGTGCCAGCAGCCAAGGGCTAGCGGGTTCCTACGAGCAGTACTTC
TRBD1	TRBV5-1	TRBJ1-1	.	CASSSPGQGIMNTEAFF	TGCGCCAGCAGCTCCCCGGGACAGGGAATCATGAACACTGAAGCTTTCTTT
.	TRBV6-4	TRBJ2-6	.	CASSRLSGANVLTF	TGTGCCAGCAGCCGACTTTCTGGGGCCAACGTCCTGACTTTC
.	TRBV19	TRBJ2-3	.	CASMEESKDTQYF	TGTGCCAGTATGGAGGAGTCGAAAGATACGCAGTATTTT
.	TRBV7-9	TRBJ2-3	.	CASSPKGGRTDTQYF	TGTGCCAGCAGCCCAAAGGGGGGGCGGACAGATACGCAGTATTTT
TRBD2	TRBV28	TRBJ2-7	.	CASRGTSGRAYRSYEQYF	TGTGCCAGCAGGGGGACTAGCGGGAGGGCCTACCGCTCCTACGAGCAGTACTTC
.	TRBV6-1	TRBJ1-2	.	CASSEGGDRGYTF	TGTGCCAGCAGTGAAGGTGGAGACCGGGGCTACACCTTC
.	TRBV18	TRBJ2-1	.	CASSPQPRDPTNNEQFF	TGTGCCAGCTCACCACAGCCACGGGACCCTACAAACAATGAGCAGTTCTTC
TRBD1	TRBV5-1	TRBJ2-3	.	CASSLSGGRADTQYF	TGCGCCAGCAGCTTGTCAGGGGGCCGGGCAGATACGCAGTATTTT
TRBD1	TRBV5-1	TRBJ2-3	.	CASKKFPGQTTDTQYF	TGCGCCAGCAAGAAGTTCCCGGGACAGACCACAGATACGCAGTATTTT
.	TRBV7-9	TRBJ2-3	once	CASSFMGKDTQYF	TGTGCCAGCAGCTTCATGGGAAAAGATACGCAGTATTTT
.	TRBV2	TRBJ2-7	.	CASRLMTEGYGEQYF	TGTGCCAGCAGACTCATGACAGAGGGCTATGGCGAGCAGTACTTC
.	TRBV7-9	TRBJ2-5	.	CASSFGISQETQYF	TGTGCCAGCAGCTTTGGCATCTCCCAAGAGACCCAGTACTTC
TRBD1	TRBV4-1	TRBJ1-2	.	CASSHRTGVVGYTF	TGCGCCAGCAGCCACAGGACAGGGGTGGTGGGCTACACCTTC
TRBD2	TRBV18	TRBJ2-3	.	CASSSATSGKTDTQYF	TGTGCCAGCTCCTCTGCGACTAGCGGGAAGACAGATACGCAGTATTTT
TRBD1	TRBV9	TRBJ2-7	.	CASSVGDRGPEEQYF	TGTGCCAGCAGCGTAGGTGACAGGGGGCCCGAGGAGCAGTACTTC
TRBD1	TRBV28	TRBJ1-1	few	CASTRQGARTEAFF	TGTGCCAGCACCAGACAGGGGGCGCGCACTGAAGCTTTCTTT
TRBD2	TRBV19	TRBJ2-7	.	CASSLTSGSYEQYF	TGTGCCAGTAGTCTTACTAGCGGGAGCTACGAGCAGTACTTC
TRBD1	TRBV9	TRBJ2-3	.	CASSATQGADTQYF	TGTGCCAGCAGCGCCACACAGGGGGCAGATACGCAGTATTTT